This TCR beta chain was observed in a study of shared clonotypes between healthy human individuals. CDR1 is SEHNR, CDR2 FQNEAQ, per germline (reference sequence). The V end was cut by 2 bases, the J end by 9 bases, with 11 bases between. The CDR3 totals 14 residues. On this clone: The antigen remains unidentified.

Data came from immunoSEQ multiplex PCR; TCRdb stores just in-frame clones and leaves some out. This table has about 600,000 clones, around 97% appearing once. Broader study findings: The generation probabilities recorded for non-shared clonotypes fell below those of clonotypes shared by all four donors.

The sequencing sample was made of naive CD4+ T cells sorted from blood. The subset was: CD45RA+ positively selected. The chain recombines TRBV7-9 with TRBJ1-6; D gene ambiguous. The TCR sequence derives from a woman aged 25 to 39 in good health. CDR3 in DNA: TGTGCCAGCAGCTTAATAGCAGTGAGTTCACCCCTCCACTTT. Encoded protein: CASSLIAVSSPLHF.